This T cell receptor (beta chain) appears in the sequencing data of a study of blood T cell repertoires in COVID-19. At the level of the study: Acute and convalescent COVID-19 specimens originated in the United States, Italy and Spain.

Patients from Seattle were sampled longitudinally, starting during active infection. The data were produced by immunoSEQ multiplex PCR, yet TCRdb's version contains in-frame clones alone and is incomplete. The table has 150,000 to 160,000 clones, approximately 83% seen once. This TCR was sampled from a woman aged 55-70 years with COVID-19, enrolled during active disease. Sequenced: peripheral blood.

The CDR3 loop is CASTPGKGNQPQHF. The CDR3 bases are TGTGCCAGCACTCCAGGGAAGGGCAATCAGCCCCAGCATTTT. The rearrangement joins TRBV27 to TRBJ1-5, with a possible D match to TRBD1 (5 bases). This CDR3 has 14 residues. Trimming took 7 bases from V and 2 from J, leaving 12 bases between them. CDR1 MNHEY and CDR2 SMNVEV come from the germline V gene (reference sequence).